These 29 T cell receptor beta chains originate from one sample sequenced in a study of identifying expanded T cells in peripheral blood. Libraries were prepared by immunoSEQ multiplex PCR; TCRdb keeps only in-frame clonotypes and omits some of them. Of around 120,000 clones in the sample, about 88% are singletons; the top ten hold around 8.2%. Material: blood. These receptors all stem from a person aged 18 to 69 in good health.

The chain employs TRBV9 and TRBJ2-3; 7 bases line up with TRBD2. With V trimmed by 0 bases and J by 8 bases, 12 bases remained unmatched. The CDR3 sequence is 16 residues long. Germline V gives CDR1 SGDLS, CDR2 YYNGEE. The CDR3 reads CASSVAAGLVGGTQYF. Written as DNA, the CDR3 is TGTGCCAGCAGCGTAGCAGCCGGACTAGTGGGCGGTACGCAGTATTTT.

The chain couples TRBV14 to TRBJ1-1; unclear D gene. The V gene's germline CDR1 is SGHDN and CDR2 FVKESK. V was cut by 2 bases and J by 6 bases, with 13 bases left in between. The CDR3 runs 14 residues. CDR3 protein: CASSQSRAQAEAFF. CDR3 DNA: TGTGCCAGCAGCCAATCAAGGGCGCAGGCTGAAGCTTTCTTT.

The sample holds one count of this clone. V gene TRBV9 combines with J gene TRBJ2-3; D not certain. Germline values: CDR1 SGDLS, CDR2 YYNGEE. V gave up 4 bases and J gave up 6 bases, with 15 bases separating them. The CDR3 covers 14 residues. Here the CDR3 DNA reads TGTGCCAGCAGCTCCCGGACGGGTTCGGATACGCAGTATTTT. Its protein is CASSSRTGSDTQYF.

To note about this clone: Sequence at one end of the junction differs from germline and may be a read error. CDR3 bases: TGTGCCAGCAGCTTAGGGCGACCCGGGACTAGCGGGAGCCCCCATTTT. Amino acid sequence: CASSLGRPGTSGSPHF. This chain links TRBV13 with TRBJ2-3; 14 bases agree with TRBD2. From germline, CDR1 is PRHDT and CDR2 FYEKMQ (reference sequence). This CDR3 is 16 amino acids long. Together with reference TRBV13 and TRBJ2-3, the CDR3 gives the full variable domain: AAGVIQSPRHLIKEKRETATLKCYPIPRHDTVYWYQQGPGQDPQFLISFYEKMQSDKGSIPDRFSAQQFSDYHSELNMSSLELGDSALYFCASSLGRPGTSGSPHFGPGTRLTVL.

The chain couples TRBV15 to TRBJ2-1; 13 bases are shared with TRBD2. CDR1 is LNHNV and CDR2 is YYDKDF in the germline V gene (reference sequence). The CDR3 is made up of 16 amino acids. Trimming removed 1 base from V and 9 bases from J; junction bases left unmatched: 6. The DNA of the CDR3 is TGTGCCACCAGCAGAGTGGGGACTAGCGGGGTCCCTGAGCAGTTCTTC. Translation: CATSRVGTSGVPEQFF.

The chain uses TRBV18 and TRBJ1-1, with D possibly TRBD1 on 6 matching bases. From germline, CDR1 is KGHSH and CDR2 LQKENI. The CDR3 runs 13 residues. The V end lost 6 bases, the J end lost 0 bases, and 8 bases lay between the germline ends. The DNA for the CDR3 is TGTGCCAGCTCGAGGACAGTGAACACTGAAGCTTTCTTT. This translates into CASSRTVNTEAFF.

This clone was picked up one time. The chain joins TRBV13 to TRBJ1-1; 7 bases match TRBD1. In germline, CDR1 is PRHDT, CDR2 FYEKMQ (reference sequence). The CDR3 contains 16 residues. Trimming took 6 bases from V and 1 from J; bases not matched to a gene: 11. In DNA form, the CDR3 reads TGTGCCAGCAGACTTACAGGGGAGCCATCGAACACTGAAGCTTTCTTT. It specifies CASRLTGEPSNTEAFF.

The V gene is TRBV10-2, the J gene TRBJ1-5; D remains unclear. Germline loops: CDR1 WSHSY, CDR2 SAAADI. This CDR3 is 15 amino acids long. V was cut by 3 bases and J by 1 base, with 10 bases left in between. The CDR3 protein is CASSDQSGSNQPQHF. The CDR3 DNA sequence: TGCGCCAGCAGTGATCAATCGGGGAGCAATCAGCCCCAGCATTTT.

The chain is built from TRBV6-1 and TRBJ1-1; D not resolved. Germline V gene lookup returns CDR1 MNHNS and CDR2 SASEGT. This CDR3 has 13 residues. V was pared by 4 bases and J by 1 base, with 7 bases between. The CDR3 region is CASSGQTNTEAFF. CDR3 coding DNA: TGTGCCAGCAGTGGGCAGACGAACACTGAAGCTTTCTTT.

The sample holds a few counts of this clone. The CDR3 DNA reads TGTGCCAGCAGCTTGAGCGGGAGAGGCTACAATGAGCAGTTCTTC. Its protein is CASSLSGRGYNEQFF. V is TRBV7-8 and J is TRBJ2-1; 8 bases align to TRBD2. Per the germline V gene, CDR1 is SGHVS and CDR2 is FQNEAQ. The CDR3 extends over 15 amino acids. J gave up 3 bases and V 3 bases, and 4 bases lay outside the gene matches.

This clone was seen a few times. V is TRBV5-8 and J is TRBJ1-5, with 9 bases that match TRBD1. Trimming took 5 bases from V and 6 from J; bases not matched to a gene: 12. Looked up from germline, CDR1 is SGHTS and CDR2 is YDEGEE. The CDR3 is 16 residues long. CDR3: CASRPGQGRLSQPQHF. The CDR3 DNA is TGTGCCAGCAGACCGGGACAGGGTCGCCTGAGTCAGCCCCAGCATTTT.

The sample holds one count of this clone. The chain uses TRBV7-3 and TRBJ1-5; D remains ambiguous. Germline CDR1 reads SGHTA; CDR2 reads FQGTGA. The CDR3 is made up of 15 amino acids. V lost 1 base and J 11 bases, leaving 18 bases between the germline ends. This chain's CDR3 is CASSLNPSGIGSQHF. DNA of the CDR3: TGTGCCAGCAGCTTAAACCCCTCGGGAATAGGTTCCCAGCATTTT.

The chain has TRBV11-3 and TRBJ2-7, with D possibly TRBD1 on 5 matching bases. Trimming took 1 base from V and 0 from J, leaving 10 bases between them. The germline CDR1 and CDR2 sequences are SGHNT and YENEEA. This CDR3 has 15 amino acids. CDR3 DNA sequence: TGTGCCAGCAGCTTAGGACAGACCGCCTCCTACGAGCAGTACTTC. It translates to CASSLGQTASYEQYF.

This sequence joins TRBV10-2 and TRBJ2-5; possible D gene TRBD1, 5 bases. This CDR3 contains 13 residues. CDR1 is WSHSY and CDR2 is SAAADI in the germline V gene. V shed 0 bases and J shed 7 bases, with 9 bases lying between them. The CDR3: CASSESTVVTQYF. CDR3 nucleotides: TGCGCCAGCAGTGAGTCGACAGTAGTGACCCAGTACTTC.

The CDR3 region has the DNA TGTGCCAGCAGTTACGTCACTAGCAGTGAGCAGTTCTTC. This gives the protein CASSYVTSSEQFF. This rearrangement joins TRBV6-5 to TRBJ2-1; maybe TRBD2 (6 bases). Deletions cut 2 bases from V and 9 bases from J, with 11 bases between. Germline V gene sequence: CDR1 MNHEY, CDR2 SVGAGI. The CDR3 consists of 13 residues.

V is TRBV7-9 and J is TRBJ1-4; TRBD1 aligns across 8 bases. V shed 2 bases and J 7 bases; nucleotides not matched to a gene: 3. Germline CDR1 is SEHNR and CDR2 is FQNEAQ (reference sequence). The CDR3 has 14 amino acids. CDR3 protein: CASSLRTGSEKLFF. As DNA, the CDR3 is TGTGCCAGCAGCTTAAGGACAGGGAGTGAAAAACTGTTTTTT.

The chain is built from TRBV28 and TRBJ2-7, with 7 bases identical to TRBD2. The CDR3 consists of 14 residues. From germline, CDR1 is MDHEN and CDR2 SYDVKM. Unmatched junction bases numbered 8, after V lost 6 bases and J lost 3 bases. The CDR3 spells CASRTAGTYYEQYF. As DNA, the CDR3 is TGTGCCAGCAGGACAGCGGGAACATACTACGAGCAGTACTTC.

The CDR3 spells CASTLGWSQYF. CDR3 nucleotide sequence: TGTGCCAGCACCCTGGGGTGGTCGCAGTATTTT. The chain combines TRBV27 with TRBJ2-3; D ambiguous. Trimming cost V 7 bases and J 10 bases, with 12 bases left between them. The CDR3 is 11 residues long. Germline CDR1 MNHEY, CDR2 SMNVEV (reference sequence).

In DNA form, the CDR3 reads TGTGCCAGCAGCCCACGGGACAGGGGTTCCTACGAGCAGTACTTC. It codes for CASSPRDRGSYEQYF. The chain uses TRBV7-2 and TRBJ2-7, with 10 bases matching TRBD1. The V gene end was trimmed by 5 bases and the J gene end by 1 base; junction bases not matched to a gene: 5. CDR3 length: 15 residues. The germline gives CDR1 SGHTA, CDR2 FQGNSA.

The chain combines TRBV11-3 with TRBJ2-5; tentatively, D is TRBD1 (7 bases). V was clipped by 3 bases and J by 1 base, with 15 bases between them. The CDR3 has 16 amino acids. The V gene's germline CDR1 is SGHNT and CDR2 YENEEA. This CDR3 is CASSFRDREAQETQYF. CDR3 bases: TGTGCCAGCAGCTTTAGAGACAGGGAGGCCCAAGAGACCCAGTACTTC.

The gene calls are TRBV7-3 and TRBJ1-6, with D unresolved. Germline assignment: CDR1 SGHTA and CDR2 FQGTGA. CDR3 length equals 14 residues. V was trimmed by 5 bases and J by 9 bases, leaving 14 bases between them. The CDR3 region is CASSQRSGGSPLHF. In nucleotides, the CDR3 is TGTGCCAGCAGCCAGCGTTCGGGAGGTTCACCCCTCCACTTT.

The rearrangement links TRBV19 to TRBJ1-2; 7 bases map to TRBD1. This CDR3 contains 14 residues. J lost 3 bases, V lost 1 base, and 2 bases had no gene match. Per germline, CDR1 LNHDA and CDR2 SQIVND (reference sequence). CDR3 region: CASSIAGQYYGYTF. As DNA, the CDR3 is TGTGCCAGTAGTATAGCGGGACAGTACTATGGCTACACCTTC.

This clone appeared a single time. The chain carries TRBV18 and TRBJ2-5, with no clear D. The V gene lost 0 bases and the J gene lost 2 bases, with 4 bases spanning the gap. The CDR3 is made up of 13 amino acids. Germline assignment: CDR1 KGHSH and CDR2 LQKENI. As DNA, the CDR3 is TGTGCCAGCTCACCACCGTTTCAAGAGACCCAGTACTTC. Encoded protein: CASSPPFQETQYF.

The rearrangement uses TRBV6-1 and TRBJ1-2; TRBD1 aligns across 7 bases. The trim removed 8 bases at V and 4 bases at J, leaving 10 bases unmatched. Per germline, CDR1 MNHNS and CDR2 SASEGT. This CDR3 comprises 14 residues. The CDR3 nucleotides are TGTGCCAGCGGGGGGGACAGCGTACCCTATGGCTACACCTTC. It translates to CASGGDSVPYGYTF.

The CDR3 spells CASMRVGARGVNEKLFF. CDR3 sequence (DNA): TGTGCCAGTATGCGGGTCGGAGCGAGAGGGGTTAATGAAAAACTGTTTTTT. The chain joins TRBV19 to TRBJ1-4, with D possibly being TRBD1 (5 bases). Germline V gives CDR1 LNHDA, CDR2 SQIVND (reference sequence). V was shortened by 7 bases and J by 4 bases, with 22 bases between the two germline ends. The CDR3 has 17 amino acids.

In its sample, this clone was seen a few times. The CDR3 bases are TGTGCCAGTAGTCTAGGGACACAGACCCTCGAGCAGTACTTC. It yields the protein CASSLGTQTLEQYF. The chain couples TRBV19 to TRBJ2-7, with a possible D match to TRBD1 (6 bases). The V end lost 5 bases, the J end lost 6 bases, and 17 bases lay between the germline ends. The CDR3 runs 14 residues. CDR1 and CDR2 (germline): LNHDA, SQIVND (reference sequence).

This chain links TRBV7-8 with TRBJ2-5, with D tentatively TRBD1 (6 bases). CDR3 size: 14 residues. Germline V gene sequence: CDR1 SGHVS, CDR2 FQNEAQ. Trimming removed 3 bases from V and 4 bases from J, with 12 bases in between. The CDR3 is CASSFYDRSETQYF. The CDR3, as DNA: TGTGCCAGCAGCTTCTATGACAGGTCAGAGACCCAGTACTTC.

The chain employs TRBV10-3 and TRBJ1-2; D not certain. This CDR3 is 18 amino acids long. Germline V gene sequence: CDR1 ENHRY, CDR2 SYGVKD. Trimming stripped 3 bases from V and 4 bases from J, with 24 bases between. CDR3 nucleotide sequence: TGTGCCATCAGTGACCCAGACTCCTCGACCACGGTCTTCTATGGCTACACCTTC. Translating it yields CAISDPDSSTTVFYGYTF.

The V call is TRBV7-9, the J call TRBJ2-7, with D uncertain. The CDR3 is 11 amino acids. V was trimmed by 2 bases and J by 7 bases, leaving 6 bases between them. Germline V gives CDR1 SEHNR, CDR2 FQNEAQ (reference sequence). CDR3 nucleotide sequence: TGTGCCAGCAGCTTAAAAGGGGAGCAGTACTTC. It yields the protein CASSLKGEQYF.